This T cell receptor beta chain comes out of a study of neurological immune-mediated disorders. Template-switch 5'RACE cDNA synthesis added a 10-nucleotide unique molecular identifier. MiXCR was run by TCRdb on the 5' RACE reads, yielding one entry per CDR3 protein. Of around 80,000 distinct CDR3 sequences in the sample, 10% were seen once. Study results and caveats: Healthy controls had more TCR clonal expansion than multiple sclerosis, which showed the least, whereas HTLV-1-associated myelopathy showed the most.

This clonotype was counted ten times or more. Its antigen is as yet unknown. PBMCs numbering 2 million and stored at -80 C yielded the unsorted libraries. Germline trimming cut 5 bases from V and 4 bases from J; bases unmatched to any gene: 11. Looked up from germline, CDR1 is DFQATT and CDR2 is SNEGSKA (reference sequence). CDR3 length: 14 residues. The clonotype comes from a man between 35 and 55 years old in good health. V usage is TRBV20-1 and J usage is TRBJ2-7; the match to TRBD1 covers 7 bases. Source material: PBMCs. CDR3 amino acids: CSAPRIQGSYEQYF. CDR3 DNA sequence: TGCAGTGCTCCCCGTATACAGGGGAGTTACGAGCAGTACTTC.